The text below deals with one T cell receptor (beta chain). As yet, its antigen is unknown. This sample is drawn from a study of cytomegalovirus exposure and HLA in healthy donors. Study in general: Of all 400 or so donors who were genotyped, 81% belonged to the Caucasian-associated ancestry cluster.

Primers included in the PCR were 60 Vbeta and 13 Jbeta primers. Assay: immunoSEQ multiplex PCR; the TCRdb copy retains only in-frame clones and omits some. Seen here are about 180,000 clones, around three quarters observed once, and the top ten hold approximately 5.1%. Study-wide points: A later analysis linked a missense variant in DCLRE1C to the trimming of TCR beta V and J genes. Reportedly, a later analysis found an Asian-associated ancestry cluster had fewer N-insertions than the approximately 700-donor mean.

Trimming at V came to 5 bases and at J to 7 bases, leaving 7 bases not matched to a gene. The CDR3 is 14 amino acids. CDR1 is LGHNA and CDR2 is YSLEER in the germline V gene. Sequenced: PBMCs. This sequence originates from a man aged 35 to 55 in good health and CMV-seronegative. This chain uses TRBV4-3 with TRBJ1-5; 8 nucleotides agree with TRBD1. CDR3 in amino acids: CASSTRQGQQPQHF. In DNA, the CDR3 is TGCGCCAGCAGCACCCGACAGGGGCAACAGCCCCAGCATTTT.